Listed below are T cell receptor beta chains from one sample, sequenced in a study of blood T cell repertoires in COVID-19. Using immunoSEQ multiplex PCR, the repertoire was profiled, and TCRdb retains in-frame clones only, with some absent. Seen here are approximately 220,000 clones, around 85% observed once, and the top ten hold 18%. The sequencing input was PBMCs or T cells enriched from blood (not recorded which). These receptors were collected from a man aged 35 to 55 who had recovered from COVID-19. Each CDR3 is given with its conserved first and last residue. A D gene is named only where the DNA matches it firmly. Only part of the rows carry a size: once, few, many, or a class if the clone is expanded.

clone size	V gene	J gene	D gene	CDR3 protein	CDR3 DNA
NA	TRBV5-4	TRBJ1-1	TRBD1	CASSLPDRGREAFF	TGTGCCAGCAGCCTACCTGACAGGGGGCGTGAAGCTTTCTTT
NA	TRBV11-2	TRBJ2-3	TRBD2	CASSLALAGDRTDTQYF	TGTGCCAGCAGCTTGGCTTTAGCGGGGGATCGCACAGATACGCAGTATTTT
NA	TRBV6-5	TRBJ2-7	NA	CASSYGRPYEQYF	TGTGCCAGCAGTTACGGCAGGCCCTACGAGCAGTACTTC
NA	TRBV25-1	TRBJ1-6	TRBD1	CASSEIRGQSYNSPLHF	TGTGCCAGCAGTGAAATAAGGGGGCAGTCCTATAATTCACCCCTCCACTTT
few	TRBV27	TRBJ2-3	TRBD2	CASSLLAGADTQYF	TGTGCCAGCAGTTTATTAGCGGGAGCAGATACGCAGTATTTT
NA	TRBV2	TRBJ2-2	NA	CASSEARKSGELFF	TGTGCCAGCAGTGAAGCGCGCAAGTCCGGGGAGCTGTTTTTT
NA	TRBV6-5	TRBJ1-1	NA	CASRRNTEAFF	TGTGCCAGCAGGCGGAACACTGAAGCTTTCTTT
NA	TRBV5-5	TRBJ2-7	TRBD1	CASSFGRTGAYEQYF	TGTGCCAGCAGCTTCGGACGGACAGGGGCCTACGAGCAGTACTTC
NA	TRBV18	TRBJ2-2	NA	CASSPPAISGELFF	TGTGCCAGCTCACCACCGGCCATTTCCGGGGAGCTGTTTTTT
once	TRBV27	TRBJ2-7	TRBD2	CASSLGTSGAAEQYF	TGTGCCAGCAGTTTAGGGACTAGCGGGGCCGCCGAGCAGTACTTC
NA	TRBV14	TRBJ1-5	NA	CASSQYPNQPQHF	TGTGCCAGCAGCCAGTATCCGAATCAGCCCCAGCATTTT
NA	TRBV27	TRBJ2-7	NA	CASRRPPYEQYF	TGTGCCAGCAGGCGCCCGCCCTACGAGCAGTACTTC
once	TRBV30	TRBJ2-7	TRBD2	CACSLAGLSYEQYF	TGTGCCTGTTCGCTAGCGGGACTTTCCTACGAGCAGTACTTC
NA	TRBV9	TRBJ1-2	TRBD1	CASSTGQGAPYGYTF	TGTGCCAGCAGCACCGGACAGGGGGCCCCCTATGGCTACACCTTC
NA	TRBV29-1	TRBJ2-3	TRBD2	CSVGGTSGSTDTQYF	TGCAGCGTTGGGGGGACTAGCGGGAGCACAGATACGCAGTATTTT
NA	TRBV28	TRBJ2-1	NA	CASRFSAGHNEQFF	TGTGCCAGCAGGTTCTCGGCGGGCCACAATGAGCAGTTCTTC
NA	TRBV28	TRBJ1-4	NA	CASHRAGWAATNEKLFF	TGTGCCAGCCACCGAGCGGGGTGGGCTGCAACTAATGAAAAACTGTTTTTT
few	TRBV4-3	TRBJ2-5	NA	CASSQAERQETQYF	TGCGCCAGCAGCCAAGCCGAGCGCCAAGAGACCCAGTACTTC
NA	TRBV6-5	TRBJ1-2	NA	CASIPRGLNYGYTF	TGTGCCAGCATTCCGCGGGGGCTGAACTATGGCTACACCTTC
NA	TRBV7-9	TRBJ1-2	TRBD1	CASSTSDRSYGYTF	TGTGCCAGCAGTACATCGGACAGGAGCTATGGCTACACCTTC
NA	TRBV4-1	TRBJ2-7	TRBD2	CASSQDPNRGLAAGEQYF	TGCGCCAGCAGCCAAGATCCTAACCGAGGGCTAGCGGCAGGGGAGCAGTACTTC
NA	TRBV3-1/TRBV3-2	TRBJ2-7	TRBD2	CASSHKDTASGLKQYF	TGTGCCAGCAGCCACAAAGATACGGCTAGCGGGTTGAAGCAGTACTTC
NA	TRBV27	TRBJ2-7	NA	CASSLREGVWYF	TGTGCCAGCAGTTTAAGGGAGGGGGTCTGGTACTTC
NA	TRBV5-6	TRBJ1-6	TRBD1	CASSYAGTANSPLHF	TGTGCCAGCAGCTACGCCGGGACAGCCAATTCACCCCTCCACTTT
NA	TRBV19	TRBJ1-2	TRBD1	CASSIGTADNYGYTF	TGTGCCAGTAGTATTGGGACAGCGGATAACTATGGCTACACCTTC
NA	TRBV7-3	TRBJ2-1	TRBD2	CASSPGTSGRANEQFF	TGTGCCAGCAGCCCTGGGACTAGCGGGAGGGCCAATGAGCAGTTCTTC